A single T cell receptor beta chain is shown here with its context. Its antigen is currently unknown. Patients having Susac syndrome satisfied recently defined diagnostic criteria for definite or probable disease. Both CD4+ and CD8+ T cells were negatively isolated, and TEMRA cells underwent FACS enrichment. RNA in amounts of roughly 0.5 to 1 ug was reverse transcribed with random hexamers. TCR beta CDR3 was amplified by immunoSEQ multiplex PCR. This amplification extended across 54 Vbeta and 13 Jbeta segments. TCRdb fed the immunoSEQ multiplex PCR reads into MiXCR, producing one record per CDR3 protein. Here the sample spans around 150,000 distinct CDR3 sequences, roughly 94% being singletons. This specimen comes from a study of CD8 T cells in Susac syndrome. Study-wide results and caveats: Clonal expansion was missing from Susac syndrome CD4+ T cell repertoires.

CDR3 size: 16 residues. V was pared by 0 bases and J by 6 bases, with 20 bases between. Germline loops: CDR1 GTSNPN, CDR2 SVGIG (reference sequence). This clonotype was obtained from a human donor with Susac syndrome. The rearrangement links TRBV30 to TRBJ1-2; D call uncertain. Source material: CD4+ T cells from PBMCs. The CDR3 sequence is CAWSVGPTPLQDGYTF. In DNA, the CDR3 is TGTGCCTGGAGTGTAGGGCCGACCCCCCTTCAAGATGGCTACACCTTC.